Below, one TCR beta chain is given with its context. Its antigen remains unknown. The data were taken from a study of T cell repertoires in cytomegalovirus infection. Overall study context: HLA-C-restricted CMV epitopes, recently identified, and well-studied HLA-B-restricted ones were used by the study. Public TCR beta signatures indicated both CMV infection and matching HLA type. Study-wide results and caveats: Cumulated frequencies of public TCR beta families served to identify carriers of CMV plus the relevant HLA.

TCRdb analysed the reads with MiXCR anew, one entry per CDR3 protein. The profile shows a few hundred thousand distinct CDR3 sequences, 40% to 50% of them singletons. Between the trimmed V and J ends, which lost 0 bases and 6 bases, there was a span of 15 bases. Germline-derived CDR1 and CDR2 are SGHTA and FQGNSA. This CDR3 has 16 amino acids. This clonotype originated in a human donor in good health (CMV status not recorded). Some clones in this sample may be carry-over from other donors' samples. V usage is TRBV7-2 and J usage is TRBJ2-1, with a tentative D call TRBD2 (5 bases). The sequencing used cultured PBMCs, collected from culture after CMV antigen stimulation. The CDR3 DNA follows: TGTGCCAGCAGCTTAGCACCCGGGGTATCTGGCAATGAGCAGTTCTTC. Protein: CASSLAPGVSGNEQFF.